The 21 T cell receptor beta chains given below trace back to one sample, sequenced in a study of blood T cell repertoires in COVID-19. Sequencing used immunoSEQ multiplex PCR; TCRdb keeps in-frame clones, though not all of them. The sample lists more than 110,000 clones; roughly 80% were seen once. The sample taken for sequencing was peripheral blood. These receptor sequences come from a human donor in a cohort sampled during active COVID-19.

V is TRBV4-1 and J is TRBJ1-4, with D perhaps TRBD1 (5 bases). The CDR3 sequence is 15 residues long. Trimming stripped 0 bases from V and 2 bases from J, with 7 bases between. Germline V gene data show CDR1 as MGHRA and CDR2 as YSYEKL. In DNA form, the CDR3 reads TGCGCCAGCAGCCAAGATAGGGGTACTAATGAAAAACTGTTTTTT. Its protein is CASSQDRGTNEKLFF.

The chain links TRBV28 to TRBJ1-5; 10 bases are shared with TRBD1. CDR3 length: 16 residues. Germline CDR1 reads MDHEN; CDR2 reads SYDVKM. Losses at the gene ends were 4 bases for V and 3 bases for J; bases not matched to a gene: 6. The CDR3 sequence is CASSSWDRGNNQPQHF. CDR3 DNA: TGTGCCAGCAGTTCTTGGGACAGGGGAAACAATCAGCCCCAGCATTTT. The variable domain in full, completed from reference TRBV28 and TRBJ1-5, reads DVKVTQSSRYLVKRTGEKVFLECVQDMDHENMFWYRQDPGLGLRLIYFSYDVKMKEKGDIPEGYSVSREKKERFSLILESASTNQTSMYLCASSSWDRGNNQPQHFGDGTRLSIL.

The chain couples TRBV5-6 to TRBJ1-2; D is ambiguous. V was cut by 6 bases and J by 4 bases, with 16 bases left in between. CDR1 SGHDT and CDR2 YYEEEE come from the germline V gene. This CDR3 region has 14 residues. CDR3 amino acids: CASNGGNLSYGYTF. The CDR3 nucleotides are TGTGCCAGCAATGGAGGAAACCTATCCTATGGCTACACCTTC.

The chain uses TRBV6-2 or TRBV6-3 and TRBJ2-1, with TRBD2 matching 12 bases. The CDR3 has 14 residues. CDR1 and CDR2 from the germline V gene are MNHEY and SVGEGT. J was trimmed by 8 bases and V by 6 bases; bases with no gene match: 5. CDR3 in amino acids: CASSATSGGDEQFF. The CDR3 region has the DNA TGTGCCAGCAGCGCGACTAGCGGGGGAGATGAGCAGTTCTTC.

The chain couples TRBV2 to TRBJ2-5, with 7 bases matching TRBD1. Looked up from germline, CDR1 is SNHLY and CDR2 is FYNNEI. CDR3 length equals 15 residues. J was trimmed by 4 bases and V by 7 bases; bases with no gene match: 12. Here the CDR3 reads CASKDDRAIRETQYF. CDR3 nucleotides: TGTGCCAGCAAGGACGACAGGGCAATTAGAGAGACCCAGTACTTC.

This clone was observed at least ten times. The rearrangement uses TRBV4-1 and TRBJ2-4, with 9 bases that match TRBD2. The CDR3 covers 18 residues. With 4 bases clipped from V and 3 bases from J, the junction kept 13 bases outside the gene matches. Germline V gene lookup returns CDR1 MGHRA and CDR2 YSYEKL. This CDR3 reads CASSPFERGVGGKNIQYF. The CDR3 nucleotides are TGCGCCAGCAGCCCTTTCGAGCGGGGGGTCGGGGGCAAAAACATTCAGTACTTC.

This clone was detected once. This chain connects TRBV5-1 to TRBJ2-1, with 10 bases identical to TRBD1. The trim removed 4 bases at V and 2 bases at J, leaving 3 bases unmatched. CDR3 length: 15 amino acids. Per the germline V gene, CDR1 is SGHRS and CDR2 is YFSETQ. In DNA, the CDR3 is TGCGCCAGCAGCGAGACAGGGGGCGCCTACAATGAGCAGTTCTTC. Its translation: CASSETGGAYNEQFF.

The chain uses TRBV5-4 and TRBJ1-2; 10 bases match TRBD1. Unmatched junction bases numbered 6, after V lost 0 bases and J lost 4 bases. Germline V lookup: CDR1 SGHNT, CDR2 YYREEE (reference sequence). CDR3 length: 16 residues. Here the CDR3 DNA reads TGTGCCAGCAGCTTGGATCGGACAGGGGGTGCCTATGGCTACACCTTC. Its protein is CASSLDRTGGAYGYTF.

This chain connects TRBV7-3 to TRBJ1-5, with D perhaps TRBD1 (5 bases). The CDR3 is 21 residues long. With 0 bases removed from V and 0 bases from J, the gap between germline ends came to 24 bases. The V gene's germline CDR1 is SGHTA and CDR2 FQGTGA. The CDR3 nucleotides are TGTGCCAGCAGCTTAACGACCCCCCTCCGCCAGGGAGGACATAGCAATCAGCCCCAGCATTTT. Residues: CASSLTTPLRQGGHSNQPQHF.

The chain carries TRBV5-6 and TRBJ2-7, with 7 bases that match TRBD1. The length of the CDR3 is 13 residues. Germline V gene data show CDR1 as SGHDT and CDR2 as YYEEEE. Trimming removed 4 bases from V and 0 bases from J; junction bases left unmatched: 1. In DNA, the CDR3 is TGTGCCAGCAGCCGGACAGGCTCCTACGAGCAGTACTTC. It encodes CASSRTGSYEQYF.

V gene TRBV5-6 combines with J gene TRBJ1-2, with D tentatively TRBD1 (5 bases). Germline CDR1 reads SGHDT; CDR2 reads YYEEEE. Trimming took off 3 bases at V and 5 bases at J, with 8 bases between the two ends. The CDR3 is 12 residues long. The CDR3 region has the DNA TGTGCCAGCAGCTCGGGGGGGTATGGCTACACCTTC. It codes for CASSSGGYGYTF.

This clone was picked up one time. The chain is built from TRBV6-5 and TRBJ2-5; tentative D call: TRBD1 (5 bases). Trimming removed 3 bases from V and 9 bases from J, with 8 bases in between. Germline loops: CDR1 MNHEY, CDR2 SVGAGI. This CDR3 region has 11 residues. The CDR3 protein is CASSYEGAQYF. CDR3 DNA: TGTGCCAGCAGTTATGAAGGGGCCCAGTACTTC.

The chain has TRBV5-6 and TRBJ2-2; 7 bases map to TRBD1. This CDR3 has 15 amino acids. Germline V lookup: CDR1 SGHDT, CDR2 YYEEEE. V trimming: 1 base; J trimming: 0 bases; junction bases outside the gene matches: 0. The chain's CDR3 is CASSLTGANTGELFF. CDR3 sequence (DNA): TGTGCCAGCAGCTTGACAGGGGCGAACACCGGGGAGCTGTTTTTT.

The genes are TRBV9 and TRBJ2-1; 13 bases agree with TRBD2. This CDR3 is built from 16 residues. Germline CDR1 reads SGDLS; CDR2 reads YYNGEE. Germline trimming cut 4 bases from V and 9 bases from J; bases unmatched to any gene: 10. Here the CDR3 reads CASSRTSGGASSEQFF. The CDR3 DNA follows: TGTGCCAGCAGCCGTACTAGCGGGGGGGCTTCTAGTGAGCAGTTCTTC.

This chain joins TRBV6-2 or TRBV6-3 and TRBJ1-5, with D possibly TRBD1 on 5 matching bases. CDR3 size: 12 residues. Germline V gene data show CDR1 as MNHEY and CDR2 as SVGEGT. V lost 0 bases and J lost 11, with 8 bases in between. CDR3 in DNA: TGTGCCAGCAGTTACTCTAGGGGTTCCCAGCATTTT. Protein sequence: CASSYSRGSQHF.

The gene calls are TRBV9 and TRBJ2-2; 9 positions match TRBD1. The CDR3 covers 16 residues. V lost 4 bases to trimming and J lost 3 bases; unmatched junction nucleotides: 7. Germline V gene lookup returns CDR1 SGDLS and CDR2 YYNGEE. The CDR3: CASSTNRGRYTGELFF. The CDR3 nucleotides are TGTGCCAGCAGCACTAACAGGGGGCGCTACACCGGGGAGCTGTTTTTT.

The rearrangement joins TRBV7-3 to TRBJ2-1; 7 positions agree with TRBD1. CDR1 SGHTA and CDR2 FQGTGA come from the germline V gene. Trimming removed 0 bases from V and 4 bases from J; junction bases left unmatched: 6. The CDR3 sequence is 16 residues long. CDR3 residues: CASSLTPGQPYNEQFF. CDR3 DNA: TGTGCCAGCAGCTTAACTCCGGGACAGCCATACAATGAGCAGTTCTTC.

This clone was seen a handful of times. The V call is TRBV7-2, the J call TRBJ1-6; 7 bases line up with TRBD1. The CDR3 runs 15 residues. From germline, CDR1 is SGHTA and CDR2 FQGNSA. After removal of 1 base from V and 8 bases from J, the junction contained 5 bases not matched to a gene. The CDR3 DNA follows: TGTGCCAGCAGCTTAGAACAGGGGAGAGATTCACCCCTCCACTTT. Protein product: CASSLEQGRDSPLHF.

CDR3 DNA sequence: TGTGCCATTGCGTTTTCTAGCACAGATACGCAGTATTTT. Amino acid sequence: CAIAFSSTDTQYF. The chain employs TRBV10-3 and TRBJ2-3; unclear D gene. CDR3 length: 13 residues. The germline gives CDR1 ENHRY, CDR2 SYGVKD. The V end was cut by 9 bases, the J end by 0 bases, with 10 bases between.

The chain links TRBV5-1 to TRBJ2-3; the match to TRBD2 covers 13 bases. The germline CDR1 and CDR2 sequences are SGHRS and YFSETQ. The CDR3 totals 19 residues. J lost 0 bases, V lost 3 bases, and 10 bases had no gene match. Here the CDR3 reads CASSSTGLAGPTSTDTQYF. Written as DNA, the CDR3 is TGCGCCAGCAGCTCGACGGGACTAGCGGGACCCACTAGCACAGATACGCAGTATTTT.

The gene calls are TRBV2 and TRBJ1-1; no clear D gene. The CDR3 has 14 amino acids. Germline CDR1 is SNHLY and CDR2 is FYNNEI. The V end was cut by 0 bases, the J end by 4 bases, with 9 bases between. CDR3 residues: CASSEARGRTEAFF. In DNA form, the CDR3 reads TGTGCCAGCAGTGAAGCGCGGGGTCGCACTGAAGCTTTCTTT.